This TCR beta chain was recovered during a study of blood T cell repertoires in COVID-19. Overall study context: The United States, Italy and Spain provided the acute and convalescent COVID-19 samples. The cDNA or gDNA used as material had been derived from T cells, B-cell-depleted T cells, or PBMCs.

CDR1 and CDR2 from the germline V gene are LGHDT and YNNKEL (reference sequence). V was clipped by 0 bases and J by 2 bases, with 5 bases between them. The CDR3 totals 13 residues. Authors' analysis steps: Amplifying reference gene primers gave estimates of nucleated cell counts. Measured with immunoSEQ multiplex PCR; TCRdb has only the in-frame clones, and not every one. The D gene and trimming were derived from the DNA, and the V and J assignments and clone size from that table. Among around 57,000 clones, about 90% were seen once, and the ten largest hold just under 8.5%. Sequencing was done on a sample of peripheral blood. V usage is TRBV3-1 (or the pseudogene TRBV3-2) and J usage is TRBJ2-7; D is undetermined. This TCR came from a human donor with active COVID-19. The donor label of this sample is uncertain. Here the CDR3 reads CASSQDTTYEQYF. DNA of the CDR3: TGTGCCAGCAGCCAAGACACAACCTACGAGCAGTACTTC.